These 8 T cell receptor beta chains were sequenced from one sample in a study of monozygotic twins with inflammatory bowel disease. With the 5' RACE reads reprocessed, TCRdb shows one record per CDR3 protein and no DNA. This repertoire includes approximately 400,000 distinct CDR3 sequences. Sequenced sample: blood. Source of these receptors: a human donor with ulcerative colitis or Crohn's disease, or a healthy co-twin of an affected twin (not recorded which).

V gene TRBV11-2 combines with J gene TRBJ2-7; lacking DNA, the TRBD1 call made by TCRdb goes unchecked. Per the germline V gene, CDR1 is SGHAT and CDR2 is FQNNGV. This CDR3 comprises 15 residues. The CDR3 loop is CATSPGAGAGYEQYF.

V and J are TRBV6-2 or TRBV6-3 and TRBJ2-7; TCRdb designates TRBD1, a call that cannot be tested without DNA. The CDR3 runs 15 residues. CDR1 and CDR2 from the germline V gene are MNHEY and SVGEGT. The CDR3 here is CASRRRGPPSYEQYF.

The CDR3 region is CASSLSGDPKSETQYF. V is TRBV7-2 and J is TRBJ2-5; without DNA, the TCRdb call of TRBD1 cannot be checked. This CDR3 has 16 amino acids. Germline CDR1 is SGHTA and CDR2 is FQGNSA.

This chain links TRBV6-2 or TRBV6-3 with TRBJ2-5. The CDR3 spans 13 residues. CDR1 and CDR2 (germline): MNHEY, SVGEGT. The CDR3 region is CASSYGRIETQYF.

This chain connects TRBV10-3 to TRBJ2-3. Germline loops: CDR1 ENHRY, CDR2 SYGVKD. CDR3 length equals 13 residues. The CDR3 protein is CAITGAIRNTQYF.

V gene TRBV29-1 combines with J gene TRBJ2-5; TCRdb designates TRBD1, a call that cannot be tested without DNA. Looked up from germline, CDR1 is SQVTM and CDR2 is ANQGSEA. The CDR3 extends over 13 amino acids. This CDR3 reads CSVAAIPSETQYF.

This sequence joins TRBV4-2 and TRBJ2-3; lacking DNA, the TRBD1 call made by TCRdb goes unchecked. Per the germline V gene, CDR1 is LGHNA and CDR2 is YNFKEQ. This CDR3 has 16 amino acids. The CDR3 sequence: CASSQEKGGTTDTQYF.

J is TRBJ2-1 and V is TRBV11-2; TCRdb gives TRBD1 as the D gene, but with no DNA this cannot be confirmed. Germline V CDR1 and CDR2: SGHAT, FQNNGV. This CDR3 spans 16 amino acids. The CDR3 here is CASSSKPADSYNEQFF.